This entry lists 21 T cell receptor beta chains sequenced from one sample in a study of T cells in Graves' hyperthyroidism and ophthalmopathy. TCR beta CDR3 sequences were amplified from RNA transcripts. An initial round of RT-PCR targeting the TCR CDR3 relied on the HTBI primer set. Each CDR3 protein gets one entry after TCRdb re-called the multiplex PCR reads with MiXCR. The top ten clones hold about a third of a sample with under 350,000 distinct CDR3 sequences, about 13% of them seen once. Sequencing was performed on blood. The receptors shown here come from a woman aged 35 to 49 with Graves' ophthalmopathy.

This clonotype occurred many times. The CDR3 coding sequence is TGTGCCAGCAGTTACACCGGGACTATCAATGAGCAGTTCTTC. This encodes CASSYTGTINEQFF. The chain couples TRBV6-2 or TRBV6-3 to TRBJ2-1; 7 bases match TRBD2. The germline V gene encodes CDR1 MNHEY and CDR2 SVGEGT. Trimming cost V 2 bases and J 6 bases; bases outside gene matches: 4. The CDR3 covers 14 residues.

This clonotype was seen at least ten times. V is TRBV11-2 and J is TRBJ2-1; tentative D call: TRBD2 (6 bases). Looked up from germline, CDR1 is SGHAT and CDR2 is FQNNGV. V dropped 5 bases and J dropped 8 bases, with 19 bases sitting between them. The CDR3 is 15 residues long. The CDR3 is CASSVGEARGDEQFF. The CDR3 nucleotides are TGTGCCAGCAGCGTAGGGGAGGCACGGGGCGATGAGCAGTTCTTC.

This clonotype was seen many times. The chain carries TRBV11-2 and TRBJ2-2, with 7 nucleotides matching TRBD2. The CDR3 totals 16 residues. In germline, CDR1 is SGHAT, CDR2 FQNNGV. The trim removed 4 bases at V and 2 bases at J, leaving 7 bases unmatched. CDR3 region: CASSSPSGINTGELFF. For the CDR3, the DNA is TGTGCCAGCAGCTCCCCTAGCGGTATAAACACCGGGGAGCTGTTTTTT.

This clonotype was seen many times. J is TRBJ1-1 and V is TRBV6-4; TRBD1 matches at 9 bases. The ends lost 5 bases at V and 11 bases at J; junction bases unmatched: 6. This CDR3 is built from 12 residues. Germline-derived CDR1 and CDR2 are MRHNA and SNTAGT. CDR3 DNA sequence: TGTGCCAGCAGTACGACAGGGGGTTCGGCTTTCTTT. Translating it yields CASSTTGGSAFF.

This clonotype turned up a few times. J is TRBJ1-2 and V is TRBV12-3 or TRBV12-4; 7 nucleotides line up with TRBD1. The V gene end was trimmed by 7 bases and the J gene end by 5 bases; junction bases not matched to a gene: 10. The CDR3 spans 14 residues. CDR3 sequence: CASKITGARYGYTF. CDR3 nucleotide sequence: TGTGCCAGCAAAATAACAGGGGCTCGGTATGGCTACACCTTC.

This clonotype was observed a handful of times. This chain joins TRBV4-1 and TRBJ2-1; D is unresolved. V was cut by 2 bases and J by 4 bases, with 9 bases left in between. The CDR3 runs 14 residues. Germline V gives CDR1 MGHRA, CDR2 YSYEKL. The CDR3 DNA follows: TGCGCCAGCAGCCAACGGACGGATTACAATGAGCAGTTCTTC. Protein product: CASSQRTDYNEQFF.

This clonotype was seen a handful of times. J is TRBJ2-1 and V is TRBV10-3, with D possibly matching TRBD2 (6 bases). This CDR3 is built from 13 residues. Trimming shortened V by 9 bases and J by 0 bases, and 9 bases separated the two germline ends. Germline-derived CDR1 and CDR2 are ENHRY and SYGVKD. Written as DNA, the CDR3 is TGTGCCATTTGTAGCGGCTCCTACAATGAGCAGTTCTTC. Translation: CAICSGSYNEQFF.

This clonotype showed up many times. The genes are TRBV12-3 or TRBV12-4 and TRBJ1-6; a weak D match, TRBD1 (5 bases). This CDR3 comprises 15 residues. The V gene lost 0 bases and the J gene lost 11 bases, with 14 bases spanning the gap. The CDR3 region has the DNA TGTGCCAGCAGTTTAGCCGGGGGGACTCTCCCACCCCTCCACTTT. This gives the protein CASSLAGGTLPPLHF.

This clonotype occurred a few times. This chain joins TRBV9 and TRBJ2-1; D gene ambiguous. The germline gives CDR1 SGDLS, CDR2 YYNGEE. V gave up 0 bases and J gave up 8 bases, with 6 bases separating them. There are 12 residues in the CDR3. CDR3: CASSVEGHEQFF. Written as DNA, the CDR3 is TGTGCCAGCAGCGTAGAGGGCCATGAGCAGTTCTTC.

Many counts were recorded for this clonotype. The chain combines TRBV28 with TRBJ2-4; TRBD2 matches at 7 bases. CDR3 length: 14 amino acids. Germline V CDR1 and CDR2: MDHEN, SYDVKM. Trimming took 7 bases from V and 6 from J; bases not matched to a gene: 9. CDR3: CASTLRGYGNIQYF. CDR3 nucleotides: TGTGCCAGCACCCTGCGGGGGTATGGAAACATTCAGTACTTC.

The chain joins TRBV7-9 to TRBJ2-1; TRBD2 matches at 7 bases. The junction had 7 bases not matched to a gene; V was cut back by 1 base and J by 4 bases. This CDR3 spans 16 amino acids. Germline V gene data show CDR1 as SEHNR and CDR2 as FQNEAQ (reference sequence). The CDR3 nucleotides read TGTGCCAGCAGCTTAGTCCGGGAGCGGGGATACAATGAGCAGTTCTTC. As protein: CASSLVRERGYNEQFF.

The table lists this clonotype with many counts. This chain joins TRBV2 and TRBJ2-7, with a tentative D call TRBD2 (5 bases). Germline CDR1 is SNHLY and CDR2 is FYNNEI. V was clipped by 2 bases and J by 4 bases, with 18 bases between them. The CDR3 extends over 16 amino acids. CDR3 nucleotides: TGTGCCAGCAGTGAAAGCGGCTTCGACCCGGGTTACGAGCAGTACTTC. It yields the protein CASSESGFDPGYEQYF. Full variable domain (remainder filled in from reference TRBV2 and TRBJ2-7): EPEVTQTPSHQVTQMGQEVILRCVPISNHLYFYWYRQILGQKVEFLVSFYNNEISEKSEIFDDQFSVERPDGSNFTLKIRSTKLEDSAMYFCASSESGFDPGYEQYFGPGTRLTVT.

The rearrangement links TRBV11-2 to TRBJ2-7; D remains unclear. The CDR3 is 14 amino acids. V lost 5 bases and J lost 3, with 14 bases in between. CDR1 is SGHAT, CDR2 FQNNGV, per germline. The CDR3 DNA follows: TGTGCCAGCAGCCCTCCCCGGCGGATCTACGAGCAGTACTTC. The encoded protein is CASSPPRRIYEQYF. The whole variable domain, filled in from reference TRBV11-2 and TRBJ2-7, reads EAGVAQSPRYKIIEKRQSVAFWCNPISGHATLYWYQQILGQGPKLLIQFQNNGVVDDSQLPKDRFSAERLKGVDSTLKIQPAKLEDSAVYLCASSPPRRIYEQYFGPGTRLTVT.

This clonotype has a handful of counts. Here the CDR3 reads CASSPPTENTIYF. CDR3 coding DNA: TGTGCCAGCTCTCCACCTACAGAAAACACCATATATTTT. The chain couples TRBV12-3 or TRBV12-4 to TRBJ1-3, with D uncertain. The ends were cut back, 8 bases at V and 6 bases at J, with 14 bases in the middle. This CDR3 spans 13 amino acids.

CDR3 sequence (DNA): TGTGCCAGCAGCTTGGCTCGGGCGGGACAGGGGGCCCGCTCTGGAAACACCATATATTTT. Its protein product is CASSLARAGQGARSGNTIYF. J is TRBJ1-3 and V is TRBV7-6; 12 nucleotides align to TRBD1. From germline, CDR1 is SGHVS and CDR2 FNYEAQ. The CDR3 consists of 20 residues. With 3 bases clipped from V and 0 bases from J, the junction kept 12 bases outside the gene matches.

This clonotype was counted many times. V usage is TRBV11-2 and J usage is TRBJ2-7; D might be TRBD1 (7 bases). Trimming removed 3 bases at V and 2 bases at J, with 11 bases between. The V gene's germline CDR1 is SGHAT and CDR2 FQNNGV. The CDR3 consists of 14 residues. The CDR3 loop is CASSFRGAAYEQYF. The CDR3, as DNA: TGTGCCAGCAGCTTCAGGGGGGCTGCCTACGAGCAGTACTTC.

This clonotype appeared a few times. This sequence joins TRBV2 and TRBJ2-3; TRBD1 matches at 10 bases. The CDR3 has 20 residues. Germline CDR1 is SNHLY and CDR2 is FYNNEI. Trimming took 6 bases from V and 0 from J; bases not matched to a gene: 18. CDR3 sequence (DNA): TGTGCCAGCAGACAAGTGGTGGGGGACAGGGGACTACCTAGCACAGATACGCAGTATTTT. Translating gives CASRQVVGDRGLPSTDTQYF.

In this sample, this clonotype turned up a few times. This chain uses TRBV27 with TRBJ1-1; D gene ambiguous. This CDR3 comprises 13 residues. V dropped 2 bases and J dropped 3 bases, with 7 bases sitting between them. CDR1 and CDR2 (germline): MNHEY, SMNVEV (reference sequence). In DNA, the CDR3 is TGTGCCAGCAGTTTAGGGGTTTACACTGAAGCTTTCTTT. It specifies CASSLGVYTEAFF.

The rearrangement joins TRBV27 to TRBJ2-5; D is possibly TRBD2 (6 bases). This CDR3 spans 13 amino acids. CDR1 is MNHEY, CDR2 SMNVEV, per germline (reference sequence). V lost 3 bases and J lost 5, with 10 bases in between. The CDR3 DNA reads as TGTGCCAGCAGTTTCGCGGGGTGGGAGACCCAGTACTTC. This encodes CASSFAGWETQYF.

V is TRBV5-1 and J is TRBJ1-1, with 7 bases aligning to TRBD1. CDR3 length: 17 residues. Unmatched junction bases numbered 18, after V lost 4 bases and J lost 6 bases. Germline V gene lookup returns CDR1 SGHRS and CDR2 YFSETQ. The CDR3 reads CASSIGATGFREAEAFF. The CDR3 DNA sequence: TGCGCCAGCAGCATTGGAGCGACAGGGTTCAGGGAGGCTGAAGCTTTCTTT.

This clonotype has a count of ten or more. V and J are TRBV11-2 and TRBJ2-3, with 8 bases lining up with TRBD2. Germline V gene sequence: CDR1 SGHAT, CDR2 FQNNGV. Germline trimming cut 2 bases from V and 5 bases from J; bases unmatched to any gene: 9. This CDR3 has 16 amino acids. CDR3 sequence (DNA): TGTGCCAGCAGCTTAACGGGAGGGCCTATGCGAGATACGCAGTATTTT. It codes for CASSLTGGPMRDTQYF. Full variable domain (missing parts from reference TRBV11-2 and TRBJ2-3): EAGVAQSPRYKIIEKRQSVAFWCNPISGHATLYWYQQILGQGPKLLIQFQNNGVVDDSQLPKDRFSAERLKGVDSTLKIQPAKLEDSAVYLCASSLTGGPMRDTQYFGPGTRLTVL.